Reported below is one TCR beta chain. Assay used: immunoSEQ multiplex PCR; TCRdb lists only in-frame clones, some missing. The data hold roughly 120,000 clones, with 85% to 95% observed a single time. Germline-derived CDR1 and CDR2 are LNHDA and SQIVND (reference sequence). The CDR3 covers 15 residues. V lost 4 bases to trimming and J lost 2 bases, with 14 bases between them. This sample stems from a study of control samples from healthy donors and cancer patients. This clonotype was sampled from a man younger than 40 in good health. The genes are TRBV19 and TRBJ1-2; weak D call: TRBD1 (6 bases). Sample: blood. CDR3: CASSTQGGGNYGYTF. CDR3 bases: TGTGCCAGTAGTACACAGGGAGGAGGAAACTATGGCTACACCTTC.